These T cell receptor beta chains were read from a single sample in a study of Graves' ophthalmopathy and Graves' hyperthyroidism. A single record per CDR3 protein comes from TCRdb applying MiXCR to the multiplex PCR reads. This table holds 300,000 to 450,000 distinct CDR3 sequences, roughly a sixth found once. Sequenced material: peripheral blood. These receptor sequences come from an adult woman with stable Graves' hyperthyroidism. The CDR3 runs from the conserved cysteine through the conserved F or W. The D gene is left open where the match is weak. Size tells how often a clone was seen (once, few, many) or the class of an expanded clone, and some rows leave it out.

many	-	TRBV27	TRBJ1-2	CASRTHSGTTGANYGYTF	TGTGCCAGCAGGACGCATTCCGGGACAACGGGCGCTAACTATGGCTACACCTTC
many	-	TRBV7-9	TRBJ2-5	CASSTLDGNQETQYF	TGTGCCAGCAGCACCCTGGATGGCAACCAAGAGACCCAGTACTTC
many	-	TRBV4-2	TRBJ2-2	CASSQGGEVGELFF	TGTGCCAGCAGCCAAGGTGGGGAGGTCGGGGAGCTGTTTTTT
many	-	TRBV7-9	TRBJ2-7	CASSPTGPSEQYF	TGTGCCAGCAGCCCCACCGGGCCCTCCGAGCAGTACTTC
few	TRBD2	TRBV18	TRBJ2-7	CASTSAQGHGEQYF	TGTGCCAGCACTAGCGCCCAGGGTCATGGGGAGCAGTACTTC
many	TRBD2	TRBV20-1	TRBJ2-5	CSARDARRGEETQYF	TGCAGTGCTAGAGATGCGCGGCGGGGGGAAGAGACCCAGTACTTC
many	TRBD2	TRBV7-8	TRBJ2-2	CASSPGLLAGELFF	TGTGCCAGCAGCCCGGGACTACTAGCCGGGGAGCTGTTTTTT
many	TRBD1	TRBV28	TRBJ1-2	CASSSPSGTGVGANYGYTF	TGTGCCAGCAGTTCCCCTTCCGGGACAGGGGTCGGAGCTAACTATGGCTACACCTTC
-	TRBD1	TRBV12-3/TRBV12-4	TRBJ1-5	CASSLGDRPMEPQHF	TGTGCCAGCAGCCTCGGGGACAGACCCATGGAGCCCCAGCATTTT
many	-	TRBV7-9	TRBJ1-1	CASSLTRVTAEAFF	TGTGCCAGCAGTCTAACAAGGGTGACGGCTGAAGCTTTCTTT
many	-	TRBV7-2	TRBJ2-5	CASSLLAQETQYF	TGTGCCAGCAGCCTCCTAGCTCAAGAGACCCAGTACTTC
many	TRBD2	TRBV7-3	TRBJ2-5	CASSPGTSPETQYF	TGTGCCAGCAGCCCGGGGACTAGCCCAGAGACCCAGTACTTC
many	-	TRBV6-1	TRBJ1-2	CASSVGSWDGYTF	TGTGCCAGCAGTGTAGGGTCCTGGGATGGCTACACCTTC
-	TRBD1	TRBV11-1	TRBJ1-1	CASSFGQGVGNTEAFF	TGTGCCAGCAGCTTTGGACAGGGGGTAGGCAACACTGAAGCTTTCTTT
many	-	TRBV24-1	TRBJ2-7	CATSDPKTGAHEQYF	TGTGCCACCAGTGATCCCAAGACGGGAGCACACGAGCAGTACTTC
many	-	TRBV5-6	TRBJ1-1	CAGSKGLGYTEAFF	TGTGCCGGCAGCAAGGGTTTGGGTTACACTGAAGCTTTCTTT
many	-	TRBV28	TRBJ1-1	CASSSRRAFF	TGTGCCAGCAGTTCCCGACGAGCTTTCTTT
many	TRBD2	TRBV5-1	TRBJ2-2	CASSLARLAGAPGELFF	TGCGCCAGCAGCTTGGCCAGGCTAGCGGGAGCCCCCGGGGAGCTGTTTTTT
many	-	TRBV11-3	TRBJ2-5	CASSPDSNQETQYF	TGTGCCAGCAGCCCGGACAGTAACCAAGAGACCCAGTACTTC
many	-	TRBV6-5	TRBJ2-7	CASTKTGSYEQYF	TGTGCCAGCACCAAGACGGGCTCCTACGAGCAGTACTTC
-	-	TRBV12-3/TRBV12-4	TRBJ1-5	CASRGRGSNQPQHF	TGTGCCAGCAGAGGCAGGGGTAGCAATCAGCCCCAGCATTTT
many	TRBD2	TRBV7-9	TRBJ2-7	CASSWGGSAEQYF	TGTGCCAGCAGCTGGGGCGGGAGTGCCGAGCAGTACTTC